Each of the 30 T cell receptor beta chains below was sequenced from the same sample in a study of cytomegalovirus exposure and HLA in healthy donors. The PCR contained 60 Vbeta and 13 Jbeta primers. The table came from immunoSEQ multiplex PCR; TCRdb's copy has only in-frame clones and leaves some out. The sample data list roughly 120,000 clones. The specimen sequenced was PBMCs. The receptors shown here come from a man younger than 40 in good health and CMV-seronegative.

This chain joins TRBV19 and TRBJ2-7, with D possibly matching TRBD2 (5 bases). This CDR3 spans 12 amino acids. Germline-derived CDR1 and CDR2 are LNHDA and SQIVND (reference sequence). V was shortened by 5 bases and J by 3 bases, with 8 bases between the two germline ends. CDR3 protein: CASSPGVYEQYF. The CDR3 nucleotides are TGTGCCAGTAGTCCCGGGGTCTACGAGCAGTACTTC.

This chain links TRBV14 with TRBJ1-4; perhaps TRBD1 as D (5 bases). The CDR3 extends over 15 amino acids. V lost 0 bases and J 8 bases, leaving 13 bases between the germline ends. Germline CDR1 is SGHDN and CDR2 is FVKESK. The CDR3 DNA sequence: TGTGCCAGCAGCCAAGATGCAGGGCGGAGAGAAAAACTGTTTTTT. Protein sequence: CASSQDAGRREKLFF.

CDR3 in DNA: TGTGCCAGTAGTATAGTACCTAGTTTGAGGGATGAGCAGTTCTTC. Its protein product is CASSIVPSLRDEQFF. The chain uses TRBV19 and TRBJ2-1, with a possible D match to TRBD2 (5 bases). The CDR3 runs 15 residues. V was pared by 1 base and J by 8 bases, with 15 bases between. Looked up from germline, CDR1 is LNHDA and CDR2 is SQIVND (reference sequence).

The V and J genes are TRBV5-1 and TRBJ1-1; 8 bases fit TRBD1. Germline assignment: CDR1 SGHRS and CDR2 YFSETQ. V shed 4 bases, J shed 2 bases, and the junction held 4 bases outside the gene matches. The CDR3 consists of 14 residues. CDR3 bases: TGCGCCAGCAGCCTACAGGGGGGTAACACTGAAGCTTTCTTT. Its protein is CASSLQGGNTEAFF.

The CDR3 DNA sequence: TGTGCCAGCAGCCTTAACCAGGGACAGGGTCCTGAGGGCTACACCTTC. It yields the protein CASSLNQGQGPEGYTF. The V gene is TRBV7-9, the J gene TRBJ1-2; 9 nucleotides match TRBD1. V lost 5 bases and J lost 8; bases outside the gene matches: 15. The CDR3 runs 16 residues. The germline V gene encodes CDR1 SEHNR and CDR2 FQNEAQ (reference sequence).

The chain uses TRBV10-3 and TRBJ2-2, with 8 bases matching TRBD1. The CDR3 extends over 16 amino acids. The J segment lost 0 bases and the V segment lost 3 bases, leaving 3 bases of the junction unmatched. Germline V gene data show CDR1 as ENHRY and CDR2 as SYGVKD. The CDR3 here is CAISDRGLSNTGELFF. DNA for the CDR3: TGTGCCATCAGTGACAGGGGGCTTTCGAACACCGGGGAGCTGTTTTTT.

The gene calls are TRBV28 and TRBJ1-1; 7 nucleotides agree with TRBD1. The CDR3 loop spans 13 amino acids. Trimming at V came to 3 bases and at J to 11 bases, leaving 9 bases not matched to a gene. Germline loops: CDR1 MDHEN, CDR2 SYDVKM. The CDR3: CASSFVKGAGAFF. CDR3 in DNA: TGTGCCAGCAGTTTCGTCAAGGGGGCTGGTGCTTTCTTT.

The V gene is TRBV7-9, the J gene TRBJ2-7, with D possibly being TRBD2 (5 bases). Trimming shortened V by 7 bases and J by 3 bases, and 19 bases separated the two germline ends. The germline CDR1 and CDR2 sequences are SEHNR and FQNEAQ (reference sequence). The CDR3 is 15 amino acids. The CDR3 DNA reads TGTGCCAGCATCGCTGATTGGGGTGAGGGCTACGAGCAGTACTTC. The encoded protein is CASIADWGEGYEQYF.

This chain links TRBV5-1 with TRBJ2-7; 8 bases are shared with TRBD2. This CDR3 region has 16 residues. CDR1 is SGHRS, CDR2 YFSETQ, per germline. V was clipped by 4 bases and J by 3 bases; unmatched bases: 12. CDR3 protein: CASSLGGKRGNYEQYF. CDR3 coding DNA: TGCGCCAGCAGCCTTGGCGGGAAGCGGGGGAACTACGAGCAGTACTTC.

The chain employs TRBV4-2 and TRBJ2-5; D is unclear. Trimming took off 0 bases at V and 13 bases at J, with 15 bases between the two ends. Per the germline V gene, CDR1 is LGHNA and CDR2 is YNFKEQ. The length of the CDR3 is 13 residues. CDR3 in amino acids: CASSQDLGPVGYF. In DNA form, the CDR3 reads TGTGCCAGCAGCCAAGATCTTGGGCCCGTTGGGTACTTC.

With respect to this clone: This same CDR3 is encoded by further DNA sequences in the sample. The rearrangement uses TRBV5-1 and TRBJ1-4; 7 positions agree with TRBD1. After removal of 0 bases from V and 8 bases from J, the junction contained 4 bases not matched to a gene. The CDR3 length is 14 residues. Germline CDR1 and CDR2: SGHRS and YFSETQ. CDR3 protein: CASSLEGAGEKLFF. DNA of the CDR3: TGCGCCAGCAGCTTGGAGGGGGCCGGGGAAAAACTGTTTTTT.

J is TRBJ2-5 and V is TRBV19; TRBD2 aligns across 14 bases. With 3 bases clipped from V and 5 bases from J, the junction kept 5 bases outside the gene matches. The CDR3 is 16 residues long. Germline CDR1 LNHDA, CDR2 SQIVND (reference sequence). The CDR3 region has the DNA TGTGCCAGTAGTATGACTAGCGGGGGGGCCTGGGAGACCCAGTACTTC. Protein sequence: CASSMTSGGAWETQYF.

The V gene is TRBV7-8, the J gene TRBJ2-7, with 7 nucleotides matching TRBD2. Germline CDR1 SGHVS, CDR2 FQNEAQ. The CDR3 sequence is 13 residues long. The trim removed 5 bases at V and 5 bases at J, leaving 6 bases unmatched. The CDR3 DNA reads as TGTGCCAGCAGCATAACTAGCGCCAACGAGCAGTACTTC. Protein: CASSITSANEQYF.

The V call is TRBV5-6, the J call TRBJ1-3; D gene uncertain. Germline CDR1 and CDR2: SGHDT and YYEEEE. The ends were cut back, 1 base at V and 2 bases at J, with 10 bases in the middle. The CDR3 is 15 amino acids. CDR3 residues: CASSLPRGTGNTIYF. The DNA for the CDR3 is TGTGCCAGCAGCTTGCCCCGGGGAACTGGAAACACCATATATTTT.

The chain joins TRBV6-5 to TRBJ2-5, with 11 bases identical to TRBD2. The CDR3 has 15 amino acids. Per the germline V gene, CDR1 is MNHEY and CDR2 is SVGAGI. V lost 6 bases, J lost 4 bases, and 7 bases stayed unmatched. CDR3 sequence: CASRPPGTSGETQYF. The CDR3 coding sequence is TGTGCCAGCAGGCCCCCCGGGACTAGCGGAGAGACCCAGTACTTC.

This chain links TRBV15 with TRBJ2-5; 9 bases agree with TRBD2. V dropped 0 bases and J dropped 2; count of bases not matched to a gene: 7. The length of the CDR3 is 17 residues. The germline gives CDR1 LNHNV, CDR2 YYDKDF (reference sequence). In DNA, the CDR3 is TGTGCCACCAGCAGAGAGTCGATAGCGGGGGCTCAAGAGACCCAGTACTTC. Protein: CATSRESIAGAQETQYF.

The rearrangement uses TRBV6-1 and TRBJ2-7; 7 bases match TRBD1. Germline trimming cut 3 bases from V and 3 bases from J; bases unmatched to any gene: 8. The length of the CDR3 is 15 residues. In germline, CDR1 is MNHNS, CDR2 SASEGT. The CDR3 DNA is TGTGCCAGCAGTGAGGGGTACAGGGGCCACTACGAGCAGTACTTC. Translating it yields CASSEGYRGHYEQYF.

The chain has TRBV11-3 and TRBJ2-5, with 9 bases aligning to TRBD1. The V gene's germline CDR1 is SGHNT and CDR2 YENEEA. The J segment lost 1 base and the V segment lost 5 bases, leaving 5 bases of the junction unmatched. The CDR3 sequence is 15 residues long. The CDR3, as DNA: TGTGCCAGCAGCCGAACAGGGGGCCCCCAAGAGACCCAGTACTTC. Protein product: CASSRTGGPQETQYF.

This chain uses TRBV7-8 with TRBJ2-3; D is possibly TRBD2 (6 bases). The germline gives CDR1 SGHVS, CDR2 FQNEAQ. The V gene lost 0 bases and the J gene lost 1 base, with 8 bases spanning the gap. CDR3 length equals 15 residues. CDR3 sequence (DNA): TGTGCCAGCAGCTTAGCAACGGGGGGCACAGATACGCAGTATTTT. This codes for CASSLATGGTDTQYF.

The rearrangement links TRBV5-1 to TRBJ2-5; TRBD2 agrees at 11 bases. CDR1 SGHRS and CDR2 YFSETQ come from the germline V gene. The CDR3 totals 16 residues. V dropped 3 bases and J dropped 3; count of bases not matched to a gene: 7. As DNA, the CDR3 is TGCGCCAGCAGCTCCGGGACTAGCGGAGGAGAAGAGACCCAGTACTTC. It translates to CASSSGTSGGEETQYF.

V and J are TRBV4-2 and TRBJ1-4; D perhaps matches TRBD1 (6 bases). Germline V gives CDR1 LGHNA, CDR2 YNFKEQ. This CDR3 is 15 amino acids long. V shed 3 bases and J shed 2 bases, with 10 bases lying between them. CDR3 DNA: TGTGCCAGCAGCCACGGGACACCGACTAATGAAAAACTGTTTTTT. Its protein product is CASSHGTPTNEKLFF.

J is TRBJ2-7 and V is TRBV7-2; 9 nucleotides align to TRBD2. V shed 5 bases, J shed 0 bases, and the junction held 2 bases outside the gene matches. This CDR3 spans 14 amino acids. The germline gives CDR1 SGHTA, CDR2 FQGNSA. The CDR3 nucleotides are TGTGCCAGCAGCCCGGGACTAGCCTCCTACGAGCAGTACTTC. Translating gives CASSPGLASYEQYF.

The chain employs TRBV7-9 and TRBJ2-1, with 10 bases that match TRBD2. Germline-derived CDR1 and CDR2 are SEHNR and FQNEAQ (reference sequence). Trimming at V came to 3 bases and at J to 4 bases, leaving 6 bases not matched to a gene. CDR3 length: 16 amino acids. DNA of the CDR3: TGTGCCAGCAGCTTCTATAGCGGGGGGAAATACAATGAGCAGTTCTTC. Protein product: CASSFYSGGKYNEQFF. Looking up the rest from reference TRBV7-9 and TRBJ2-1 gives the full variable domain: DTGVSQNPRHKITKRGQNVTFRCDPISEHNRLYWYRQTLGQGPEFLTYFQNEAQLEKSRLLSDRFSAERPKGSFSTLEIQRTEQGDSAMYLCASSFYSGGKYNEQFFGPGTRLTVL.

With regard to this clone: The sample contains more than one DNA sequence encoding this CDR3. The chain joins TRBV25-1 to TRBJ1-1; D is possibly TRBD1 (6 bases). CDR1 is MGHDK and CDR2 is SYGVNS in the germline V gene. The CDR3 is made up of 12 amino acids. Between the trimmed V and J ends, which lost 6 bases and 1 base, there was a span of 6 bases. The CDR3 reads CASRQGNTEAFF. In DNA, the CDR3 is TGTGCCAGCAGACAGGGGAACACTGAAGCTTTCTTT.

The V and J genes are TRBV5-1 and TRBJ1-6; D call uncertain. The CDR3 consists of 17 residues. CDR1 is SGHRS and CDR2 is YFSETQ in the germline V gene. V lost 6 bases to trimming and J lost 0 bases, with 16 bases between them. CDR3 DNA sequence: TGCGCCAGCACGATCGAGCCGGGGAGCTCCTATAATTCACCCCTCCACTTT. This encodes CASTIEPGSSYNSPLHF. The full variable domain, in which reference TRBV5-1 and TRBJ1-6 provide the parts outside the CDR3, is KAGVTQTPRYLIKTRGQQVTLSCSPISGHRSVSWYQQTPGQGLQFLFEYFSETQRNKGNFPGRFSGRQFSNSRSEMNVSTLELGDSALYLCASTIEPGSSYNSPLHFGNGTRLTVT.

The genes are TRBV5-3 and TRBJ1-5, with a tentative D call TRBD1 (5 bases). TRBV5-3 is an ORF, with its function uncertain. V lost 4 bases and J 11 bases, leaving 13 bases between the germline ends. The CDR3 is 12 amino acids. The CDR3 reads CARSQTGWSQHF. CDR3 coding DNA: TGTGCCAGAAGCCAAACAGGATGGTCCCAGCATTTT.

The rearrangement uses TRBV5-1 and TRBJ1-1, with D perhaps matching TRBD1 (6 bases). The germline gives CDR1 SGHRS, CDR2 YFSETQ. Trimming took 4 bases from V and 5 from J, leaving 24 bases between them. The CDR3 spans 17 residues. CDR3 protein: CASSPGLQGAVGTEAFF. The DNA for the CDR3 is TGCGCCAGCAGCCCCGGATTACAGGGCGCGGTCGGGACTGAAGCTTTCTTT.

V and J are TRBV4-3 and TRBJ2-1; perhaps TRBD2 as D (6 bases). Germline loops: CDR1 LGHNA, CDR2 YSLEER. The V and J ends lost 2 bases and 5 bases respectively, with 16 bases between them. There are 16 residues in the CDR3. The CDR3 loop reads CASSQLRPGDHNEQFF. The CDR3 nucleotides read TGCGCCAGCAGCCAACTCCGTCCGGGGGACCACAATGAGCAGTTCTTC.

The J gene is TRBJ1-1, the V gene TRBV7-9, with unresolved D. CDR3 length: 14 amino acids. CDR1 SEHNR and CDR2 FQNEAQ come from the germline V gene (reference sequence). The germline V and J ends were trimmed by 4 bases and 1 base, with 10 bases remaining between them. CDR3 loop: CASSYQISNTEAFF. CDR3 in DNA: TGTGCCAGCAGCTATCAAATTTCGAACACTGAAGCTTTCTTT.

The chain employs TRBV27 and TRBJ1-1; D not certain. Between the trimmed V and J ends, which lost 2 bases and 1 base, there was a span of 8 bases. The germline V gene has CDR1 MNHEY and CDR2 SMNVEV (reference sequence). The CDR3 is 14 amino acids. CDR3 sequence reads: CASSLVSGNTEAFF. The CDR3 coding sequence is TGTGCCAGCAGTTTAGTCAGTGGGAACACTGAAGCTTTCTTT.